The present entry profiles one T cell receptor beta chain with its context. The target antigen is unknown. The data derive from a study of CD8+CD57+ T cells in acquired aplastic anemia. About the study: Each DNA sample taken from sorted CD4+ and CD8+ cells came to around 2.9 ug on average. Among healthy donors, CD4+ cells averaged around 10 million reads.

Notes on the study in general: Statistical testing detected no significant gap in CD8+ Simpson's diversity between patients and controls.

V lost 6 bases to trimming and J lost 7 bases; unmatched junction nucleotides: 4. The CDR3 has 13 amino acids. Germline CDR1 is SGHTA and CDR2 is FQGNSA. The template used for profiling TCR beta VDJ and CDR3 was genomic DNA. TCRdb re-called the reads with MiXCR, one entry per CDR3 protein. The data hold about 68,000 distinct CDR3 sequences, with roughly half observed a single time. V is TRBV7-2 and J is TRBJ1-3; TRBD1 agrees at 9 bases. The source material was sorted CD4+, CD8+, or CD8+CD57+ T cells (not recorded which) from PBMCs. This TCR derives from a human donor in good health, serving as a control. CDR3 in amino acids: CASSTDRGNTIYF. For the CDR3, the DNA is TGTGCCAGCAGTACCGACAGGGGGAACACCATATATTTT.